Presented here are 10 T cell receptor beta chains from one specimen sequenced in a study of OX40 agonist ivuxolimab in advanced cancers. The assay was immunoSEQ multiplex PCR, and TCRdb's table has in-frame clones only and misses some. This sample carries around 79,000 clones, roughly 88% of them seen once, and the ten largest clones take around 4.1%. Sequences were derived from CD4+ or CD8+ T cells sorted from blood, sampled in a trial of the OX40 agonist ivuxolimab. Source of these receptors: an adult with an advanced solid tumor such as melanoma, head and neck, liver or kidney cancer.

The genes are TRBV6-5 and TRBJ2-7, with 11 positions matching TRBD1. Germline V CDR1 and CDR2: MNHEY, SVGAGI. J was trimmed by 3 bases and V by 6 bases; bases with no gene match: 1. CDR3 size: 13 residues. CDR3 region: CASRGTGGYEQYF. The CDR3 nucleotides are TGTGCCAGCAGGGGGACAGGGGGCTACGAGCAGTACTTC.

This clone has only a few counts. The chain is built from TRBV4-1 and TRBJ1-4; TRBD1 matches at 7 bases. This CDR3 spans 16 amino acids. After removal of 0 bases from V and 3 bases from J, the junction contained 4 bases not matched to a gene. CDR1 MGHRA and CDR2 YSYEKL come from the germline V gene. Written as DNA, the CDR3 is TGCGCCAGCAGCCAAGAAGGAGGACAGGCTAATGAAAAACTGTTTTTT. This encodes CASSQEGGQANEKLFF.

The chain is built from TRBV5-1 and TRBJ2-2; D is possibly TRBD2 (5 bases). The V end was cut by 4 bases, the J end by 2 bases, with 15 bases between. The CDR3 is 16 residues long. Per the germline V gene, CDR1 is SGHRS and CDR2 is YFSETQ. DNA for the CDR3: TGCGCCAGCAGCGATGGGCCCCGACTAAACACCGGGGAGCTGTTTTTT. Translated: CASSDGPRLNTGELFF.

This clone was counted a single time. The CDR3 sequence is CASSLYRGRYEQYF. DNA for the CDR3: TGTGCCAGCAGTTTATACAGGGGCCGCTACGAGCAGTACTTC. The chain couples TRBV28 to TRBJ2-7, with 7 bases aligning to TRBD1. V lost 1 base to trimming and J lost 3 bases; unmatched junction nucleotides: 3. The CDR3 is 14 amino acids. Germline CDR1 MDHEN, CDR2 SYDVKM.

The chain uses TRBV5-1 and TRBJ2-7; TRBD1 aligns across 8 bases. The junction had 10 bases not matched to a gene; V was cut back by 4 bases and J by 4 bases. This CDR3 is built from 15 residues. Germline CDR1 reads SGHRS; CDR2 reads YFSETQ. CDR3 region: CASSVGQDREYEQYF. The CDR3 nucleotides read TGCGCCAGCAGCGTGGGACAGGACAGGGAGTACGAGCAGTACTTC.

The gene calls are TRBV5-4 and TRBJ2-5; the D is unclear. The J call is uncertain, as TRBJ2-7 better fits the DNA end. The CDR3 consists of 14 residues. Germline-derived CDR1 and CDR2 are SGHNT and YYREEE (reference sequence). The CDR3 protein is CASSLSTDLYEQYF. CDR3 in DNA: TGTGCCAGCAGCTTGTCCACGGACCTTTACGAGCAGTACTTC.

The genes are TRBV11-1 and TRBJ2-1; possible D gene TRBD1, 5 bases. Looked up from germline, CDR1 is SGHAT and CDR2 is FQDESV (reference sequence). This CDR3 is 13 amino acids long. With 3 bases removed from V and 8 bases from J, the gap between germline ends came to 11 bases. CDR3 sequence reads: CASSFPETDEQFF. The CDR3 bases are TGTGCCAGCAGCTTCCCAGAGACAGATGAGCAGTTCTTC. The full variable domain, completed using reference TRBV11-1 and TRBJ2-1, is EAEVAQSPRYKITEKSQAVAFWCDPISGHATLYWYRQILGQGPELLVQFQDESVVDDSQLPKDRFSAERLKGVDSTLKIQPAELGDSAMYLCASSFPETDEQFFGPGTRLTVL.

The CDR3 loop is CASSHRDSVSQGYTF. In nucleotides, the CDR3 is TGCGCCAGCAGCCACCGGGACAGCGTTTCTCAAGGCTACACCTTC. The chain uses TRBV4-1 and TRBJ1-2; 7 nucleotides line up with TRBD1. This CDR3 has 15 residues. The junction had 12 bases not matched to a gene; V was cut back by 3 bases and J by 8 bases. Germline V gives CDR1 MGHRA, CDR2 YSYEKL.

This chain's CDR3 is CAWELSGWNTEAFF. The DNA of the CDR3 is TGTGCCTGGGAACTAAGCGGGTGGAACACTGAAGCTTTCTTT. The V call is TRBV30, the J call TRBJ1-1; unclear D gene. Trimming stripped 5 bases from V and 1 base from J, with 14 bases between. This CDR3 has 14 residues. Germline V gene lookup returns CDR1 GTSNPN and CDR2 SVGIG (reference sequence).

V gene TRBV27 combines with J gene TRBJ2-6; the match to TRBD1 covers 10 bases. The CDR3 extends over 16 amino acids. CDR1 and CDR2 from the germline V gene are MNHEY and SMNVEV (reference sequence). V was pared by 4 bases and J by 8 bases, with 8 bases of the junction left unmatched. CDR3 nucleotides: TGTGCCAGCAGTTCAAGGACAGGGGGAAGGACCAACGTCCTGACTTTC. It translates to CASSSRTGGRTNVLTF.